This T cell receptor (beta chain) was observed in a study of cytomegalovirus exposure and HLA in healthy donors (dated by TCRdb to 2017 to 2019). Study-level background: According to a later analysis, the roughly 130 validation repertoires were produced on the same platform as the roughly 700 repertoires of the first cohort. The study aimed to test whether cataloging public T cell receptors could reveal signatures of past pathogen exposure. A separate validation cohort of 100 to 150 different subjects was used in addition to the 666-subject first cohort. The study combined high-throughput TCR immunosequencing, statistical association of individual TCRs with disease status, and machine learning to predict cytomegalovirus infection status. Broader findings and caveats from the paper: Subsequent analysis determined that TCRs grouped into clusters in the first cohort also showed a tendency toward co-occurrence across the roughly 120 validation repertoires, and 90% to 95% of cluster scores exceeded 0. The authors suggested that the approach could potentially be generalized to other disease states and immunological phenotypes. In vitro tests confirmed that a few of the cytomegalovirus-associated TCR beta chains recognize cytomegalovirus antigens. The study gave a list of under 200 TCR beta chains associated with cytomegalovirus. The validation cohort had no HLA typing available for a later analysis, so co-occurrence within that cohort was assessed over all 130 or so repertoires. Across donors, most TCR sequences were observed very rarely, whereas some public TCRs were present in many individuals. In both the original and validation cohorts, the classifier was reported to diagnose cytomegalovirus status with high specificity and sensitivity.

Note on this clone: This receptor's antigen is unknown. Per-nucleotide qualities are absent, and no much larger clonotype sits a single base away.

The donors belonged to the validation cohort of around 130 subjects, which was separate from the 666-subject first cohort. The library was generated by the immunoSEQ multiplex PCR assay. Concerning the study's data processing: A statistical classification framework was built for diagnosing cytomegalovirus status from the catalog of TCR beta chain sequences. Here the immuneACCESS table is served through TCRdb, limited to in-frame sequences with V and J called. Missing clones are a known gap in these copies; in checked studies unresolved V genes cover under half, and the rest lacks a known reason. V and J calls and clone size are as listed in that table; D and trimming were resolved from the DNA. In all, the sample holds some 200,000 clones, and about nine tenths of those were seen once. The ten largest clonotypes hold more than 1% of the sample. Via the germline V gene, CDR1 is WSHSY and CDR2 SAAADI. The CDR3 starts with the cysteine, ends with the phenylalanine, and has 13 residues. The retained sequence is limited to the CDR3, 39 bases, with the frame set at the first base. Trimming takes 6 bases from V and 10 bases from J, and the germline ends sit 18 bases apart.

The chain uses TRBV10-2 and TRBJ1-1; matching of 6 bases hints at TRBD1 as the D gene. The source material was PBMCs. The sequence came from a woman aged 18-30 years in good health and CMV-seronegative. Here the CDR3 is given as CASRDSLKLGAFF. The nucleotide sequence is TGCGCCAGCAGGGACAGCCTCAAACTTGGAGCTTTCTTT.